This is a list of T cell receptor beta chains from one sample in a study of blood T cell repertoires in COVID-19. Libraries were prepared by immunoSEQ multiplex PCR; TCRdb keeps only in-frame clonotypes and omits some of them. The repertoire holds about 230,000 clones, with approximately 90% as singletons. The material sequenced was PBMCs or T cells enriched from blood (not recorded which). The source of these receptors is a middle-aged woman with acute COVID-19. Both conserved end residues are part of each CDR3. Each record gives: clone size, J gene, V gene, D gene, CDR3 DNA, CDR3 protein. A D gene is named only where the DNA matches it firmly. Clone size appears in some rows only: once, few, many, or a class for an expanded clone.

NA TRBJ1-3 TRBV6-5 NA TGTGCCAGCAGTTACGAGTCAGCGAGCTCTGGAAACACCATATATTTT CASSYESASSGNTIYF
NA TRBJ2-2 TRBV5-6 TRBD1 TGTGCCAGCAGCCCCCGTAGGACAGGGAACACCGGGGAGCTGTTTTTT CASSPRRTGNTGELFF
few TRBJ1-1 TRBV4-2 TRBD1 TGTGCCAGCAGCCAGGCTCGTTCAAGACAGGGAATAGAGGGCACTGAAGCTTTCTTT CASSQARSRQGIEGTEAFF
NA TRBJ2-5 TRBV20-1 NA TGCAGTGCGAGACTTATAGAGACCCAGTACTTC CSARLIETQYF
NA TRBJ2-7 TRBV11-2 TRBD1 TGTGCCAGCAGACAACCGGGACAGGGACATCTCGAGCAGTACTTC CASRQPGQGHLEQYF
NA TRBJ1-4 TRBV5-1 NA TGCGCCAGCAGCAGATCAGGGGCCTCTAATGAAAAACTGTTTTTT CASSRSGASNEKLFF
NA TRBJ2-1 TRBV19 TRBD2 TGTGCCAGTAGTAGGCGGGAGGGCCCGGCTGAGCAGTTCTTC CASSRREGPAEQFF
once TRBJ1-5 TRBV10-3 TRBD1 TGTGCCATCAGTCCCACCGCGGGAGGGGGCCTGGGCAATCAGCCCCAGCATTTT CAISPTAGGGLGNQPQHF
NA TRBJ2-3 TRBV24-1 NA TGTGCCACCAGTACTCTTGGGACTACAGATACGCAGTATTTT CATSTLGTTDTQYF
NA TRBJ1-6 TRBV6-5 TRBD1 TGTGCCAGCAGTCAAATACAGGGGAATAGAGCACCCCTCCACTTT CASSQIQGNRAPLHF
once TRBJ1-2 TRBV7-8 TRBD1 TGTGCCAGCAGCTTAAGAGGGGGCGATGGCTACACCTTC CASSLRGGDGYTF